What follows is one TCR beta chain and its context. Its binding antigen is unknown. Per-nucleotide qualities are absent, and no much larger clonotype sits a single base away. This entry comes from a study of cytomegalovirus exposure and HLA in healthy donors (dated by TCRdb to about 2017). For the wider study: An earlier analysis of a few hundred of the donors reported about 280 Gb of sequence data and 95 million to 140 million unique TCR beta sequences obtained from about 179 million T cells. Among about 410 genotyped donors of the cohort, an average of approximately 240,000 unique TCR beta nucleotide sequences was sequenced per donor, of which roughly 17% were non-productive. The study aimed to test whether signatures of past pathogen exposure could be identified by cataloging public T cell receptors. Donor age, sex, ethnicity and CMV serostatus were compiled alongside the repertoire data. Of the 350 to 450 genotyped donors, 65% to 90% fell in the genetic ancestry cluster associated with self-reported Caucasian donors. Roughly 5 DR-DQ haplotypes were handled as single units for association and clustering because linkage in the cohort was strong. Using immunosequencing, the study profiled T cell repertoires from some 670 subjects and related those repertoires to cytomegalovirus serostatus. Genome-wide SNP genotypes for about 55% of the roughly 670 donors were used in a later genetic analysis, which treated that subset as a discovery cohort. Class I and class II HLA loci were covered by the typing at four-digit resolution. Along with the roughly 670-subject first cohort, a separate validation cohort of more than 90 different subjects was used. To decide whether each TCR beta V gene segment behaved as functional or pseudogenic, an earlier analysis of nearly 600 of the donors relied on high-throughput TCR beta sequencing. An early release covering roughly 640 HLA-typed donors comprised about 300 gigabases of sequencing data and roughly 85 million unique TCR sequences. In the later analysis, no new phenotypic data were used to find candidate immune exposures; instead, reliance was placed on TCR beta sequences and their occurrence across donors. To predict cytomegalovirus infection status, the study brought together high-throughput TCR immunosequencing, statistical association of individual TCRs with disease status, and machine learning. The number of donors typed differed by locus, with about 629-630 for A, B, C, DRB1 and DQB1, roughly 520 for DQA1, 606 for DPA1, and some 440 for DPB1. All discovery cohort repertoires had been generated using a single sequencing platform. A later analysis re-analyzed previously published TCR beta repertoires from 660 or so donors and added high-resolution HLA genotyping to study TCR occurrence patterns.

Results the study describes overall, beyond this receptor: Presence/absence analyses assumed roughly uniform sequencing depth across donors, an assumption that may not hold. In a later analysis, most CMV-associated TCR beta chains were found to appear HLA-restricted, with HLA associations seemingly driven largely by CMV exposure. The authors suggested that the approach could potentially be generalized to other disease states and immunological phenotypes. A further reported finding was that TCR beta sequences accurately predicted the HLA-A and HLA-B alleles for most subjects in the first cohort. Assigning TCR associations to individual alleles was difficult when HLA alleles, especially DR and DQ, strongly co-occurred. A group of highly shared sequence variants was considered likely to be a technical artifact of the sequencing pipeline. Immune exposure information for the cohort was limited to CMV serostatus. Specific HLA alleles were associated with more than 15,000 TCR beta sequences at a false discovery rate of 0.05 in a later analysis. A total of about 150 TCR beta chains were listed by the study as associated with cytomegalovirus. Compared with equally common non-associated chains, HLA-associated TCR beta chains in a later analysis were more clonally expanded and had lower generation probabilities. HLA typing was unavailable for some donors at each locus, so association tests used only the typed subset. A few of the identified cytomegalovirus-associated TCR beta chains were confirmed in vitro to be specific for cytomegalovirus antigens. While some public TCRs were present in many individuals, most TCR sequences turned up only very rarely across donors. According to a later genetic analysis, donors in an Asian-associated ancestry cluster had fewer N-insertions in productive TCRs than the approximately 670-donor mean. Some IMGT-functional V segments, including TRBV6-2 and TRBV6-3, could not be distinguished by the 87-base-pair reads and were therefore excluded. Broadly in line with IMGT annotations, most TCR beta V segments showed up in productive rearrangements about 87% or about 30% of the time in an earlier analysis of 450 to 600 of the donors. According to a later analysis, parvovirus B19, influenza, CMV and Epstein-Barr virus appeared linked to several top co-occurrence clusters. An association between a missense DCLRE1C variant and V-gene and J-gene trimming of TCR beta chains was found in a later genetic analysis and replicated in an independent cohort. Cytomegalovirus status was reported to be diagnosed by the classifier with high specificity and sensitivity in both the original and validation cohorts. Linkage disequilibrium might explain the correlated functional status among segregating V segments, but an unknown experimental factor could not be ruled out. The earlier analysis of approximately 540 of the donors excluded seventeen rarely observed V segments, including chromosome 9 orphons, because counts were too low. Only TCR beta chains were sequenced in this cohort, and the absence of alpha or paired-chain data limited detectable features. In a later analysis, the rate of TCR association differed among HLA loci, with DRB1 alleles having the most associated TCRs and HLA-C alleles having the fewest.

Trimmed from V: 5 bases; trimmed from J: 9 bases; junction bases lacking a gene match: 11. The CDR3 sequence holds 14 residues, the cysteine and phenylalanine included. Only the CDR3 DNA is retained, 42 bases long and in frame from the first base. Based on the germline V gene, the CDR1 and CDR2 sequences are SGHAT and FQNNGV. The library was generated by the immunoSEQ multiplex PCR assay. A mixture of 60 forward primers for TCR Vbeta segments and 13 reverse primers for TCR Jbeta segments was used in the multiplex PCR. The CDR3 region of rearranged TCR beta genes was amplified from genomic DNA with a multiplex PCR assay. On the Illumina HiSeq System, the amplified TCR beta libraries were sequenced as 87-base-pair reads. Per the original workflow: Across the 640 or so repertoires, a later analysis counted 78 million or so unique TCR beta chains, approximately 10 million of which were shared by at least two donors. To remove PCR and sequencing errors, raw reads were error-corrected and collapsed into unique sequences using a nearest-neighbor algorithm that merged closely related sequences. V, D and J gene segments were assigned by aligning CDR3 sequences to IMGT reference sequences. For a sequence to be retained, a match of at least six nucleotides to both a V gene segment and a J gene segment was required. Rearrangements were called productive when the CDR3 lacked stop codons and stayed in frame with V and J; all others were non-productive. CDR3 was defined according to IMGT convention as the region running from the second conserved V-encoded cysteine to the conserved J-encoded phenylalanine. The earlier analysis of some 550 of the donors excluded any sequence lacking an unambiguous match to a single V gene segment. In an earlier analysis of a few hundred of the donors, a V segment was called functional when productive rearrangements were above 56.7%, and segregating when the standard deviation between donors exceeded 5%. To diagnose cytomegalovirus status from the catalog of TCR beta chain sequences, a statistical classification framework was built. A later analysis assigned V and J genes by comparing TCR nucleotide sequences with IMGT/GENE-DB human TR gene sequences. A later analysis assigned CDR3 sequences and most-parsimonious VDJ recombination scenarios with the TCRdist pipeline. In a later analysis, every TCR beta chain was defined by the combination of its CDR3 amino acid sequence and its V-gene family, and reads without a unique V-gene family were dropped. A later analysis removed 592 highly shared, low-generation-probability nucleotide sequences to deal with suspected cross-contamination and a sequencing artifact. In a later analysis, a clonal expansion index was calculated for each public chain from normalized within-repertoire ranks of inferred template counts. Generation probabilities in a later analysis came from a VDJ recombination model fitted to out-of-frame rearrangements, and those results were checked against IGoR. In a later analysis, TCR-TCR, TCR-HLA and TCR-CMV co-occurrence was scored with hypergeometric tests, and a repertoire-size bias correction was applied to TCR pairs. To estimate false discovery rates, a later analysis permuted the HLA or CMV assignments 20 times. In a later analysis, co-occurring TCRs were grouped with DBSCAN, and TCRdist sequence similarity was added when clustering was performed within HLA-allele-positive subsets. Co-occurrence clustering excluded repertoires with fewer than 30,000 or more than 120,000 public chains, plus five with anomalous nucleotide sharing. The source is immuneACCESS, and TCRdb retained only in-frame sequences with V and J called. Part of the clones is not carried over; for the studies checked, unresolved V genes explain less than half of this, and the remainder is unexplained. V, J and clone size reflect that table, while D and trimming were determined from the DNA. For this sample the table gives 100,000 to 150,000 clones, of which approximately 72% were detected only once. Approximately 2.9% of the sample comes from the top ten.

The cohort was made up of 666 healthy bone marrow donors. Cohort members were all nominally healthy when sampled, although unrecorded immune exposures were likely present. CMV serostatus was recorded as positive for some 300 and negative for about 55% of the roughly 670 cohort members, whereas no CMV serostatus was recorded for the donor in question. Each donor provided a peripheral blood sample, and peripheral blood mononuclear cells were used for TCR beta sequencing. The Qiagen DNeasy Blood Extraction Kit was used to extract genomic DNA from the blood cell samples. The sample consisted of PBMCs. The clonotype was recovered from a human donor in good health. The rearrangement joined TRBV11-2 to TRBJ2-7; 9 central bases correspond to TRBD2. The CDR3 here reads CASSAVSGSFGQYF. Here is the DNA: TGTGCCAGCAGCGCGGTTAGCGGGAGTTTCGGGCAGTACTTC.